The rows below give T cell receptor beta chains drawn from one sample of a study of neurological immune-mediated disorders. TCRdb processed the 5' RACE reads anew with MiXCR; each CDR3 protein has one entry. The table lists 78,000 or so distinct CDR3 sequences, roughly 4.7% of them singletons. Sequencing was performed on PBMCs. Receptor source: a woman aged 25 to 39 with multiple sclerosis. CDR3s include the opening cysteine and the closing phenylalanine or tryptophan. Fields, in order: CDR3 length, clone size, D gene, J gene, V gene, CDR3 protein, CDR3 DNA. D genes are given only for firm matches. Size tells how often a clone was seen (once, few, many) or the class of an expanded clone, and some rows leave it out.

13,many,.,TRBJ2-7,TRBV10-3,CAISEHDRNEQYF,TGTGCCATCAGTGAACATGATCGAAACGAGCAGTACTTC
12,few,.,TRBJ2-2,TRBV20-1,CSAGRWTGELFF,TGCAGTGCTGGCCGGTGGACTGGGGAGCTGTTTTTT
15,many,TRBD1,TRBJ1-6,TRBV10-3,CAISEITGANSPLHF,TGTGCCATCAGTGAAATAACAGGGGCGAATTCACCCCTCCACTTT
12,many,TRBD1,TRBJ2-3,TRBV2,CATSDRDGTQYF,TGTGCCACCTCCGACAGGGACGGTACGCAGTATTTT
13,many,.,TRBJ2-1,TRBV20-1,CSGDGTYTNEQFF,TGCAGTGGCGACGGGACTTATACGAATGAGCAGTTCTTC
13,.,.,TRBJ1-2,TRBV19,CASSTRASLGYTF,TGTGCCAGTAGTACGCGGGCCAGTTTGGGCTACACCTTC
17,few,TRBD2,TRBJ2-7,TRBV7-8,CASSIGGTSGSSYEQYF,TGTGCCAGCAGCATCGGCGGGACTAGCGGGAGCTCCTACGAGCAGTACTTC
14,many,.,TRBJ2-5,TRBV5-5,CASSLYQGQETQYF,TGTGCCAGCAGCTTGTATCAGGGCCAAGAGACCCAGTACTTC
13,many,.,TRBJ1-2,TRBV12-3/TRBV12-4,CASSPDSNYGYTF,TGTGCCAGCAGTCCTGACAGTAACTATGGCTACACCTTC
13,many,.,TRBJ1-1,TRBV5-1,CASSFVGMSEAFF,TGCGCCAGCAGCTTTGTGGGGATGTCTGAAGCTTTCTTT
15,many,.,TRBJ2-1,TRBV11-2,CASRNTTGYRNEQFF,TGTGCCAGCAGAAATACCACAGGGTATCGTAATGAGCAGTTCTTC
11,many,.,TRBJ1-1,TRBV5-1,CASRSDADAFF,TGCGCCAGCAGATCAGACGCCGACGCTTTCTTT
13,many,TRBD2,TRBJ2-5,TRBV5-1,CASNRGREETQYF,TGCGCCAGCAATCGCGGGAGGGAAGAGACCCAGTACTTC
14,many,TRBD1,TRBJ2-1,TRBV24-1,CATSDFQGVDEQFF,TGTGCCACCAGTGATTTTCAGGGGGTGGATGAGCAGTTCTTC
12,many,TRBD2,TRBJ2-7,TRBV20-1,CSAGEGRSEQYF,TGCAGTGCCGGGGAGGGCCGGAGCGAGCAGTACTTC
12,many,.,TRBJ1-1,TRBV29-1,CSVHLGNTEAFF,TGCAGCGTTCACCTGGGGAACACTGAAGCTTTCTTT
16,many,TRBD2,TRBJ2-7,TRBV20-1,CSASAGPGLAGSEQYF,TGCAGTGCTAGTGCAGGTCCGGGACTAGCGGGATCCGAGCAGTACTTC
17,many,TRBD1,TRBJ2-2,TRBV5-1,CASSLAQQGPGTGELFF,TGCGCCAGCAGCTTGGCCCAACAGGGGCCGGGAACCGGGGAGCTGTTTTTT